The clone carrying this TCR beta chain has only one observation. The target antigen is unknown. The CDR3 runs 16 residues. Germline loops: CDR1 MNHNS, CDR2 SASEGT. The V gene lost 0 bases and the J gene lost 0 bases, with 12 bases spanning the gap. Using immunoSEQ multiplex PCR, the repertoire was profiled, and TCRdb retains in-frame clones only, with some absent. Among over 70,000 clones listed, roughly 80% were seen once. The sample originates from a study of T cell responses to AZD1222 COVID-19 vaccine. Points from the study as a whole: Donors, mostly white British, included more females; clonal diversity was possibly underestimated. Variant regions that are unmutated are reportedly the target of nearly half of spike-specific TCRs. Spike-specific TCR breadth rose after two AZD1222 doses, and depth rose as well.

The receptor was isolated from an adult who received the MenACWY meningococcal vaccine as a control. The chain couples TRBV6-1 to TRBJ2-7; a weak D match, TRBD2 (6 bases). This sample comprised peripheral blood, obtained 28 days after the second dose of the MenACWY control vaccine. The CDR3 reads CASSEAGLQASYEQYF. In DNA form, the CDR3 reads TGTGCCAGCAGTGAAGCCGGACTACAGGCCTCCTACGAGCAGTACTTC.